This entry concerns a single TCR beta chain. These data come from a study of shared T cell receptors in the human thymus. Some clones are missing from TCRdb's copy, which holds only in-frame ones; the method was immunoSEQ multiplex PCR. The sample contains roughly 560,000 clones, about 84% of which appear only once. The CDR3 consists of 13 residues. V was pared by 5 bases and J by 4 bases, with 11 bases between. CDR1 and CDR2 (germline): LNHNV, YYDKDF (reference sequence). The data were also submitted as part of a second study, on human thymus T cells. That work adds: The people who donated were healthy Finnish babies having corrective surgery for congenital heart defects. Resections were taken during corrective heart surgery, and the thymus tissue came from these. Thymic as well as blood repertoires seemed to favor certain V and J genes unevenly.

The chain recombines TRBV15 with TRBJ1-2; TRBD1 might be the D (6 bases). This receptor was taken from a boy under two years old with a congenital heart defect. What was sequenced was thymocytes. The DNA for the CDR3 is TGTGCCACCAGCGGCAACAGGGCCTATGGCTACACCTTC. It yields the protein CATSGNRAYGYTF.